This T cell receptor beta chain was profiled in a study of blood T cell repertoires in COVID-19. About the study: Whether acute or convalescent, the COVID-19 samples came from the United States, Italy and Spain.

The CDR3 length is 15 residues. Germline CDR1 is LNHDA and CDR2 is SQIVND (reference sequence). V lost 3 bases, J lost 4 bases, and 13 bases lay in between. Assay used: immunoSEQ multiplex PCR; TCRdb lists only in-frame clones, some missing. The sample gives around 230,000 clones, around four fifths of which show up once; about 2.3% is in the top ten. This chain connects TRBV19 to TRBJ1-5; D is perhaps TRBD1 (5 bases). Sequencing was carried out using peripheral blood. The clonotype was recovered from a middle-aged woman with active or convalescent COVID-19. As DNA, the CDR3 is TGTGCCAGTAGTATGGGAAGGGGATCTAATCAGCCCCAGCATTTT. Protein: CASSMGRGSNQPQHF.